The clone carrying this TCR beta chain came up a few times. CDR3 length: 16 residues. V trimming: 2 bases; J trimming: 0 bases; junction bases outside the gene matches: 1. Germline V gene data show CDR1 as SGDLS and CDR2 as YYNGEE. The entry originates in a study of shared clonotypes between healthy human individuals. The overall study: The people who gave samples were a couple of women and a few men aged 18 to 49.

Naive CD8 cells lacked CD45RO and underwent positive selection for CCR7, leaving out terminally differentiated effector memory CD45RA+ cells. Each cell subset's genomic DNA was divided evenly among several immunoSEQ plates. The protocol was immunoSEQ multiplex PCR, while the TCRdb copy is restricted to in-frame clones and leaves out a portion. The repertoire holds about 2 million clones, approximately 94% seen once, with 1% to 1.3% in the top ten. This chain connects TRBV9 to TRBJ2-3; 12 nucleotides match TRBD2. Sequenced input: naive CD8+ T cells sorted from blood. The receptor was derived from a young man in good health. The CDR3 nucleotides read TGTGCCAGCAGCGTGCTAGCGGGGGGGAGCACAGATACGCAGTATTTT. As protein: CASSVLAGGSTDTQYF.